This TCR beta chain is from a study of blood T cell repertoires in COVID-19. Background on the study: COVID-19 samples from acute and convalescent phases originated in the United States, Italy and Spain. From T cells, B-cell-depleted T cells, or PBMCs came the material, which was cDNA or gDNA.

Germline-derived CDR1 and CDR2 are SGHVS and FQNEAQ. V was cut by 2 bases and J by 5 bases, with 13 bases left in between. CDR3 length: 14 residues. Per the authors' pipeline: Nucleated cell number was recorded as an estimate derived from reference gene primer amplification. Clones were read by immunoSEQ multiplex PCR, and TCRdb kept only the in-frame ones, dropping some. The D gene and trimming were derived from the DNA, and the V and J assignments and clone size from that table. The table lists roughly 210,000 clones, 88% of them singletons. The source material was peripheral blood. The TCR was taken from a man in his 70s with acute or convalescent COVID-19. The chain carries TRBV7-8 and TRBJ2-7; TRBD2 is a possible D gene (5 bases). The CDR3 bases are TGTGCCAGCAGCTTAAACACGGGATTTGACGAGCAGTACTTC. The encoded protein is CASSLNTGFDEQYF.